The 4 T cell receptor beta chains given below trace back to one sample, sequenced in a study of breast tumors, draining lymph nodes, adjacent tissues. Each CDR3 protein is one row after TCRdb ran MiXCR on the multiplex PCR reads. The table lists around 140,000 distinct CDR3 sequences, about 22% of them singletons. Axillary draining lymph nodes of breast cancer patients supplied the node samples. Input material: axillary lymph node tissue. The receptors shown here come from a female donor with breast cancer. Some clones in this sample may be carry-over from other donors' samples.

This clonotype was detected a few times. The CDR3 DNA follows: TGTGCCAGCAGCTTAGTGGCCAACACCGGGGAGCTGTTTTTT. Translated, it gives CASSLVANTGELFF. The chain uses TRBV11-3 and TRBJ2-2; D not certain. The V gene's germline CDR1 is SGHNT and CDR2 YENEEA. The V and J ends lost 1 base and 2 bases respectively, with 5 bases between them. CDR3 size: 14 residues.

This clonotype was recorded at least ten times. The V and J genes are TRBV5-6 and TRBJ1-2; D is ambiguous. CDR1 is SGHDT, CDR2 YYEEEE, per germline. Trimming took 2 bases from V and 1 from J, leaving 9 bases between them. The CDR3 consists of 14 residues. CDR3 sequence: CASSFYGINYGYTF. The CDR3 nucleotides read TGTGCCAGCAGCTTCTACGGGATTAACTATGGCTACACCTTC.

With respect to this clonotype: Compared with germline, one end of the junction differs, possibly owing to a read error. The V call is TRBV24-1, the J call TRBJ2-4, with no clear D. The length of the CDR3 is 15 residues. Germline CDR1 KGHDR, CDR2 SFDVKD. DNA of the CDR3: TGTGCCACCAGTGATAGGCCGGTAGCCAAAAACGTTCAGTACTTC. Translation gives CATSDRPVAKNVQYF.

At least ten counts were recorded for this clonotype. The rearrangement joins TRBV20-1 to TRBJ2-3, with TRBD1 identical over 8 bases. The germline V gene encodes CDR1 DFQATT and CDR2 SNEGSKA (reference sequence). CDR3 length equals 15 residues. V was pared by 4 bases and J by 4 bases, with 10 bases of the junction left unmatched. CDR3 DNA: TGCAGTGCTATGGTTGGACAGGGCATCCCAGATACGCAGTATTTT. Translating gives CSAMVGQGIPDTQYF.